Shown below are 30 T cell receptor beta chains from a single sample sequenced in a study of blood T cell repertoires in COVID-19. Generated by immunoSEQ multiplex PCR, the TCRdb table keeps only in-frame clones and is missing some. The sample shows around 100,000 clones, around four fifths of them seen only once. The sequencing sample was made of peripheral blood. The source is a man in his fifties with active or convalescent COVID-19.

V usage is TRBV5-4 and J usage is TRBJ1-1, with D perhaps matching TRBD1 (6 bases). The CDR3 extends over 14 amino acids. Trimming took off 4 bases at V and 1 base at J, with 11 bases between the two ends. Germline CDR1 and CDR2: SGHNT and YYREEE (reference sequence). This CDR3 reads CASSRGGANTEAFF. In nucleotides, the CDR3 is TGTGCCAGCAGCCGGGGGGGGGCGAACACTGAAGCTTTCTTT.

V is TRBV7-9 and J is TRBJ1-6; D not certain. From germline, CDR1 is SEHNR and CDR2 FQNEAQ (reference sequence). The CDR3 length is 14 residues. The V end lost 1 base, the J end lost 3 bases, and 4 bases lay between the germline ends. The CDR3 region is CASSLGSYNSPLHF. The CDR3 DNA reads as TGTGCCAGCAGCTTAGGCAGCTATAATTCACCCCTCCACTTT.

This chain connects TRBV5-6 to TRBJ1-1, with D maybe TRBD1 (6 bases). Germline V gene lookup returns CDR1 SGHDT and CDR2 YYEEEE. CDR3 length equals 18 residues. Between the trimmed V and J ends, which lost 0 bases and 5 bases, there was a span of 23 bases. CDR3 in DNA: TGTGCCAGCAGCTTGGATAACTTGGCCGCAGGGGATGGAACTGAAGCTTTCTTT. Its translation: CASSLDNLAAGDGTEAFF.

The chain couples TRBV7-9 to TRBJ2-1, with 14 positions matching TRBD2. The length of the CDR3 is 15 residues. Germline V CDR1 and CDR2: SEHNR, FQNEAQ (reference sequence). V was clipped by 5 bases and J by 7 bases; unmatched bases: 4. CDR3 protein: CASSHGLAGGNEQFF. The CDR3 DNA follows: TGTGCCAGCAGCCACGGACTAGCGGGAGGAAATGAGCAGTTCTTC. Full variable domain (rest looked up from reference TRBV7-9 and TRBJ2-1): DTGVSQNPRHKITKRGQNVTFRCDPISEHNRLYWYRQTLGQGPEFLTYFQNEAQLEKSRLLSDRFSAERPKGSFSTLEIQRTEQGDSAMYLCASSHGLAGGNEQFFGPGTRLTVL.

The CDR3 region is CASRTGFVNTEAFF. DNA of the CDR3: TGCGCCAGCAGGACAGGGTTTGTGAACACTGAAGCTTTCTTT. The chain is built from TRBV5-1 and TRBJ1-1, with 7 bases aligning to TRBD1. V gave up 5 bases and J gave up 0 bases; unmatched junction bases: 4. Per the germline V gene, CDR1 is SGHRS and CDR2 is YFSETQ. CDR3 length equals 14 residues.

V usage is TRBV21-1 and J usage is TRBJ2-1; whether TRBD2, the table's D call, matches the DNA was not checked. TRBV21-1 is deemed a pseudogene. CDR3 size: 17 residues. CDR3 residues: CASSKAGLAGGYNEQFF. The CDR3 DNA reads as TGTGCCAGCAGCAAAGCGGGACTAGCGGGAGGCTACAATGAGCAGTTCTTC.

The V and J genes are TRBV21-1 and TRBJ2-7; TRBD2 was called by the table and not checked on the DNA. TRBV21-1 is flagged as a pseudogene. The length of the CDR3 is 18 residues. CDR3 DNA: TGTGCCAGCAGCAAAAAGCTTGGGACTAGCGGGGATTACTACGAGCAGTACTTC. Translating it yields CASSKKLGTSGDYYEQYF.

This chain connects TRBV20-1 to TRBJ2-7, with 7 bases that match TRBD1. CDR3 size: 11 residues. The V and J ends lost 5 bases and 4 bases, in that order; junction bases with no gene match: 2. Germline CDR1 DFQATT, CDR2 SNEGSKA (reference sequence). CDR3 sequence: CSASTGYEQYF. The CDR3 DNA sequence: TGCAGTGCTTCGACAGGGTACGAGCAGTACTTC.

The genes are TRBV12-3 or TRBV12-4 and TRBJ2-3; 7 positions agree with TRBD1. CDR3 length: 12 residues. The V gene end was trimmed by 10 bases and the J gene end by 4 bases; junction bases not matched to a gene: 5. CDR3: CATNRGADTQYF. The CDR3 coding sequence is TGTGCCACTAACAGGGGTGCAGATACGCAGTATTTT.

CDR3: CAISRGQGDTGELFF. CDR3 nucleotides: TGTGCCATCAGCCGCGGACAGGGTGACACCGGGGAGCTGTTTTTT. This chain joins TRBV10-3 and TRBJ2-2; 8 bases are a match to TRBD1. The germline V gene has CDR1 ENHRY and CDR2 SYGVKD. The ends lost 6 bases at V and 3 bases at J; junction bases unmatched: 6. The CDR3 has 15 amino acids.

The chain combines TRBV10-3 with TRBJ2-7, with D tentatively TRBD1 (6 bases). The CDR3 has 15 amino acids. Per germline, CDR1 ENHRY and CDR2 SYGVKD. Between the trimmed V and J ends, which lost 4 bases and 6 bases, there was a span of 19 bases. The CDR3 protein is CAISAGTPGIGEQYF. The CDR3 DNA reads TGTGCCATCAGTGCAGGGACACCCGGGATTGGCGAGCAGTACTTC.

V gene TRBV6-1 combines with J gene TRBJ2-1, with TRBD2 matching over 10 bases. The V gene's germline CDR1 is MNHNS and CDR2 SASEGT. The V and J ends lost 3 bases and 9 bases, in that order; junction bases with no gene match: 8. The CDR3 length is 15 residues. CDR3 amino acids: CASSEASGRVSEQFF. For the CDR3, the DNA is TGTGCCAGCAGTGAGGCGAGCGGGAGGGTCAGTGAGCAGTTCTTC.

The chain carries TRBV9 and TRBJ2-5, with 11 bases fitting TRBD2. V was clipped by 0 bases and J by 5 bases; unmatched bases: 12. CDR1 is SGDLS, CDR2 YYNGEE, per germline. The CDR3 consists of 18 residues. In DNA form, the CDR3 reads TGTGCCAGCAGCGTAGGGGCTAGCGGGAGGATGGGAGGGGAGACCCAGTACTTC. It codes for CASSVGASGRMGGETQYF.

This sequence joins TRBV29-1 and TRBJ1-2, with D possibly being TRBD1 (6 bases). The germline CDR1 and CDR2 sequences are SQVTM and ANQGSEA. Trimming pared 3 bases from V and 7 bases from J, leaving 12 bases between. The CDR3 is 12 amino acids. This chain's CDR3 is CSVERGGAGYTF. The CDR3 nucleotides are TGCAGCGTTGAGAGAGGGGGGGCTGGCTACACCTTC.

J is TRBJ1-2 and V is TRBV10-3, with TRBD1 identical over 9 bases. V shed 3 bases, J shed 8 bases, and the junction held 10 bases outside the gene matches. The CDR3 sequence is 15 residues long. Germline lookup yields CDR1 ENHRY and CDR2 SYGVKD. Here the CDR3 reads CAISEFRGQGGGYTF. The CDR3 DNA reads TGTGCCATCAGTGAATTTCGGGGACAGGGTGGCGGCTACACCTTC.

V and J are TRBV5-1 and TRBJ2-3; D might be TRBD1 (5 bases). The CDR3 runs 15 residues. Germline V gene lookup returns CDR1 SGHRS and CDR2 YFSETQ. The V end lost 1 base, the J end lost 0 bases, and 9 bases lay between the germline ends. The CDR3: CASSLSGPSTDTQYF. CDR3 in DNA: TGCGCCAGCAGCTTGTCAGGGCCTAGCACAGATACGCAGTATTTT.

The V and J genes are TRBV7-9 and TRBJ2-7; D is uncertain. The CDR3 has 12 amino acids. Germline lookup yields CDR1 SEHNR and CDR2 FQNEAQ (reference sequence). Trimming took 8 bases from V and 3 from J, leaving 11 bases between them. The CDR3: CASEGPGYEQYF. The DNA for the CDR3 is TGTGCCAGCGAAGGCCCAGGCTACGAGCAGTACTTC.

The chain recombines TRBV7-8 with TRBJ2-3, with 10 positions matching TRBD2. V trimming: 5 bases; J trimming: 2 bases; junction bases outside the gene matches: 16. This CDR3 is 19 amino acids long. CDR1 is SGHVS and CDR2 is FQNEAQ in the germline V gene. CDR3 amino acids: CASSHSSSGRSEFTDTQYF. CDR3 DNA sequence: TGTGCCAGCAGCCATTCTTCTAGCGGGAGATCCGAATTCACAGATACGCAGTATTTT.

The CDR3 spells CATSDPTGSGNTIYF. DNA of the CDR3: TGTGCCACCAGTGACCCGACAGGGTCCGGAAACACCATATATTTT. This rearrangement joins TRBV24-1 to TRBJ1-3; 7 bases match TRBD1. CDR3 length: 15 residues. Germline V CDR1 and CDR2: KGHDR, SFDVKD. The V gene end was trimmed by 4 bases and the J gene end by 4 bases; junction bases not matched to a gene: 6.

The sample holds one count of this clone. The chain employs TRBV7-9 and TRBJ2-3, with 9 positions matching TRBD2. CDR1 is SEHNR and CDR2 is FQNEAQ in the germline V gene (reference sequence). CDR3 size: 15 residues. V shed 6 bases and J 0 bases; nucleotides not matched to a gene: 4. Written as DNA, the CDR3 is TGTGCCAGCAGTCTCACTAGCGGGAGCACAGATACGCAGTATTTT. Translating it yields CASSLTSGSTDTQYF.

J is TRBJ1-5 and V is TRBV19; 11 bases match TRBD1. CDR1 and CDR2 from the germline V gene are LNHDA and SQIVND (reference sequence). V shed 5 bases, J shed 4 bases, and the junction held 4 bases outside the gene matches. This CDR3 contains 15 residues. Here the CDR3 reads CASSRTGGGNQPQHF. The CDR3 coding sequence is TGTGCCAGTAGTCGGACAGGGGGCGGGAATCAGCCCCAGCATTTT.

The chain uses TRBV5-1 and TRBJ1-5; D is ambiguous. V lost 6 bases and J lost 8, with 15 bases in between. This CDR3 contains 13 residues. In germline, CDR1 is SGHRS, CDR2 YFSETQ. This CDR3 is CASKDGGREPQHF. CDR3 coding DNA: TGCGCCAGCAAGGATGGAGGGCGGGAGCCCCAGCATTTT.

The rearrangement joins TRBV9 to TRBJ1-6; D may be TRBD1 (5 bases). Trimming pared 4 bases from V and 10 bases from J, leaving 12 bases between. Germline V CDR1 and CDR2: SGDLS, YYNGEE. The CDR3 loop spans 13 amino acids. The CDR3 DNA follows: TGTGCCAGCAGCTCCCGACCAGGGTCACCCCTCCACTTT. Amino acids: CASSSRPGSPLHF.

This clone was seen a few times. CDR3 sequence reads: CASSRTSGGTYEQYF. CDR3 nucleotides: TGTGCCAGCAGTCGGACTAGCGGGGGGACCTACGAGCAGTACTTC. The chain carries TRBV28 and TRBJ2-7; the match to TRBD2 covers 14 bases. The V segment lost 5 bases and the J segment 2 bases; nucleotides outside the gene matches: 2. Germline V CDR1 and CDR2: MDHEN, SYDVKM. The CDR3 spans 15 residues.

CDR3 nucleotide sequence: TGTGCCAGCAGCCCCGCTAAGGAGGCGTATGGCACAGATACGCAGTATTTT. Translation: CASSPAKEAYGTDTQYF. The J gene is TRBJ2-3, the V gene TRBV9; possible D gene TRBD2, 5 bases. Trimming shortened V by 4 bases and J by 1 base, and 19 bases separated the two germline ends. There are 17 residues in the CDR3. CDR1 and CDR2 (germline): SGDLS, YYNGEE.

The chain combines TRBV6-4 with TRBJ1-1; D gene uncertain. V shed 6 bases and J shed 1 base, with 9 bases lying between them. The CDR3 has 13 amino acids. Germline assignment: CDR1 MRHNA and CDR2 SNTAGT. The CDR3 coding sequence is TGTGCCAGCAGCTTGGAGCCGAACACTGAAGCTTTCTTT. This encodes CASSLEPNTEAFF.

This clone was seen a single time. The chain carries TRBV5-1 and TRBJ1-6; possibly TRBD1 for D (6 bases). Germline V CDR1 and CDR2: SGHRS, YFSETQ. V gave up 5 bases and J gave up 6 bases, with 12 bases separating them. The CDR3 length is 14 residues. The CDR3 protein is CASRKGGCNSPLHF. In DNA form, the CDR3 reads TGCGCCAGCAGGAAGGGGGGGTGTAATTCACCCCTCCACTTT.

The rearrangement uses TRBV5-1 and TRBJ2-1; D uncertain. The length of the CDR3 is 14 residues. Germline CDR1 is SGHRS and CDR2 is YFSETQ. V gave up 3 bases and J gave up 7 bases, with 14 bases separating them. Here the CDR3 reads CASSSSPAPNEQFF. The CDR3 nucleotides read TGCGCCAGCAGCTCTAGTCCCGCTCCAAATGAGCAGTTCTTC.

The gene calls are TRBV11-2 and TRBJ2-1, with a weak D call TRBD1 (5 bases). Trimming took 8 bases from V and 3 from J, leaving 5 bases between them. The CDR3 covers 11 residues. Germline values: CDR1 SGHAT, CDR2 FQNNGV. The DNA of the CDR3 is TGTGCCAGCGGACACTACAATGAGCAGTTCTTC. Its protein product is CASGHYNEQFF.

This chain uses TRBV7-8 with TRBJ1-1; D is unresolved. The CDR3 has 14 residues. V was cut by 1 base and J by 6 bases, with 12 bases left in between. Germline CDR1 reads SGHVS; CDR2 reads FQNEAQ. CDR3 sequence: CASSLDSLFAEAFF. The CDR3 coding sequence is TGTGCCAGCAGCTTAGACAGCTTGTTCGCTGAAGCTTTCTTT.